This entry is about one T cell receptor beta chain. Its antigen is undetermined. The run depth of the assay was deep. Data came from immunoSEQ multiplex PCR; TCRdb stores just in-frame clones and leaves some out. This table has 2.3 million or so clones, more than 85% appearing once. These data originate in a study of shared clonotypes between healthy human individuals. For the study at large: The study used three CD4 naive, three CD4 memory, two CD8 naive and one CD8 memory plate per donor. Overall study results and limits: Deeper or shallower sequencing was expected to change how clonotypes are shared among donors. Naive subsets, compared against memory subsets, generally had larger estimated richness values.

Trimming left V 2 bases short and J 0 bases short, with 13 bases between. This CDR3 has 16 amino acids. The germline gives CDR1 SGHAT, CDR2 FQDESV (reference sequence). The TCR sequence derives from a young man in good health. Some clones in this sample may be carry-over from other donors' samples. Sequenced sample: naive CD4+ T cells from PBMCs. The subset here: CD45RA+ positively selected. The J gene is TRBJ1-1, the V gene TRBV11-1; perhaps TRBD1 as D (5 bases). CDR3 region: CASSLNPGRMNTEAFF. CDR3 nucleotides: TGTGCCAGCAGCTTAAACCCGGGACGTATGAACACTGAAGCTTTCTTT.